This T cell receptor beta chain was captured in a study of a mutant IDH1 vaccine in newly diagnosed glioma. Study as a whole: Beforehand, treatment had been radiotherapy, temozolomide, or both; the majority received both. Study conclusions and caveats: Changes in top peripheral clonotypes did not appear linked to pseudoprogression. The occurrence of vaccine-induced immune responses was seen in around 93% of patients.

The CDR3 spans 15 residues. Germline values: CDR1 SGHTA, CDR2 FQGTGA. V gave up 1 base and J gave up 7 bases; unmatched junction bases: 4. Turning to this clone: Its specificity is not known.

Only in-frame clones appear in the TCRdb table, and some are missing; sequencing was by immunoSEQ multiplex PCR. The sample has approximately 100,000 clones, about 90% seen once. Documented time point: baseline, week 1 (first vaccination visit). The treatment here: pre-vaccination baseline after standard-of-care therapy. Tumors from donors were new WHO grade 3 or 4 IDH1-mutant astrocytomas with ATRX loss. This specimen consisted of PBMCs, obtained from a glioma patient treated with radiotherapy, temozolomide or both. The chain carries TRBV7-3 and TRBJ1-3; TRBD1 agrees at 10 bases. The TCR sequence derives from a woman between 45 and 60 years old with glioma. The CDR3 protein is CASSLMWGQGNTIYF. CDR3 DNA: TGTGCCAGCAGCTTAATGTGGGGACAGGGGAACACCATATATTTT.